One and the same sample provided the 19 T cell receptor beta chains below, sequenced in a study of blood T cell repertoires in COVID-19. Method: immunoSEQ multiplex PCR; TCRdb's copy keeps in-frame clones and lacks some. Counted here are approximately 52,000 clones, around 90% occurring once; the ten biggest clones make up 13% to 15%. Sequencing was done on a sample of peripheral blood. The receptors were gathered from a human donor with active COVID-19. The donor label of this sample is uncertain.

The CDR3 spells CASSPTTIRETQYF. Here the CDR3 DNA reads TGTGCCAGCAGCCCGACGACTATTAGGGAGACCCAGTACTTC. The chain couples TRBV5-4 to TRBJ2-5; the D gene is possibly TRBD2 (5 bases). Per germline, CDR1 SGHNT and CDR2 YYREEE (reference sequence). V lost 4 bases and J lost 5, with 15 bases in between. The CDR3 totals 14 residues.

This clone was found once. This chain uses TRBV4-3 with TRBJ2-5; TRBD2 agrees at 12 bases. CDR3 length equals 16 residues. CDR1 is LGHNA and CDR2 is YSLEER in the germline V gene. The ends lost 6 bases at V and 5 bases at J; junction bases unmatched: 10. The CDR3 nucleotides read TGCGCCAGCAGTCGCTCTAGCGGGGGGGCCGGGGAGACCCAGTACTTC. Translated: CASSRSSGGAGETQYF.

The chain links TRBV18 to TRBJ1-5; a possible D gene is TRBD1 (6 bases). CDR1 is KGHSH, CDR2 LQKENI, per germline. The CDR3 is 14 residues long. Trimming removed 6 bases at V and 8 bases at J, with 17 bases between. The CDR3 is CASSSRGGAEPQHF. CDR3 sequence (DNA): TGTGCCAGCTCCTCAAGGGGGGGGGCTGAGCCCCAGCATTTT.

The chain links TRBV19 to TRBJ1-5, with 9 positions matching TRBD1. The germline V gene has CDR1 LNHDA and CDR2 SQIVND (reference sequence). CDR3 length: 16 residues. J lost 4 bases, V lost 1 base, and 5 bases had no gene match. The CDR3 DNA reads TGTGCCAGTAGTATAGGTCCGGGACAGGGTAATCAGCCCCAGCATTTT. It yields the protein CASSIGPGQGNQPQHF.

The V call is TRBV13, the J call TRBJ2-1, with 8 bases matching TRBD2. J gave up 8 bases and V 1 base, and 7 bases lay outside the gene matches. The CDR3 runs to 15 residues. The germline CDR1 and CDR2 sequences are PRHDT and FYEKMQ (reference sequence). This CDR3 is CASSLAGGRSHEQFF. In nucleotides, the CDR3 is TGTGCCAGCAGCTTAGCGGGGGGGCGCTCCCATGAGCAGTTCTTC.

The gene calls are TRBV10-2 and TRBJ2-1; perhaps TRBD2 as D (7 bases). This CDR3 spans 14 amino acids. CDR1 WSHSY and CDR2 SAAADI come from the germline V gene. V lost 8 bases and J 4 bases, leaving 15 bases between the germline ends. The CDR3 region is CASGGRERYNEQFF. The CDR3, as DNA: TGCGCCAGCGGGGGGCGGGAGAGGTACAATGAGCAGTTCTTC.

This chain uses TRBV10-3 with TRBJ1-4, with D possibly TRBD1 on 5 matching bases. CDR1 and CDR2 from the germline V gene are ENHRY and SYGVKD. V lost 8 bases and J 5 bases, leaving 18 bases between the germline ends. CDR3 length: 15 amino acids. The CDR3 sequence: CAIGSSGTGNEKLFF. The CDR3 coding sequence is TGTGCCATCGGGAGTAGCGGGACGGGCAATGAAAAACTGTTTTTT.

The chain recombines TRBV27 with TRBJ2-7, with D maybe TRBD2 (6 bases). The CDR3 is 13 amino acids. V was cut by 3 bases and J by 5 bases, with 11 bases left in between. CDR1 is MNHEY and CDR2 is SMNVEV in the germline V gene (reference sequence). CDR3 in DNA: TGTGCCAGCAGTTTGGACCGGGGGAACGAGCAGTACTTC. Amino acid sequence: CASSLDRGNEQYF.

V usage is TRBV15 and J usage is TRBJ2-3, with 10 bases that match TRBD2. CDR1 and CDR2 from the germline V gene are LNHNV and YYDKDF (reference sequence). The CDR3 is made up of 16 amino acids. Trimming cost V 4 bases and J 3 bases; bases outside gene matches: 7. Here the CDR3 reads CATSTRAGGPTDTQYF. Here the CDR3 DNA reads TGTGCCACCAGCACCCGAGCGGGGGGGCCGACAGATACGCAGTATTTT.

This clone was seen just once. The chain has TRBV4-3 and TRBJ2-5, with TRBD2 matching 7 bases. Germline V CDR1 and CDR2: LGHNA, YSLEER. V shed 0 bases and J 5 bases; nucleotides not matched to a gene: 9. The CDR3 is made up of 16 amino acids. The DNA of the CDR3 is TGCGCCAGCAGCCAAGACGAACGGGGGGAAAGGGAGACCCAGTACTTC. Translated, it gives CASSQDERGERETQYF.

V and J are TRBV9 and TRBJ2-1; 8 bases line up with TRBD2. The CDR3 has 20 residues. Germline loops: CDR1 SGDLS, CDR2 YYNGEE. V was clipped by 4 bases and J by 0 bases; unmatched bases: 18. In DNA, the CDR3 is TGTGCCAGCAGCTCCCGAGGGGGGGCGGGGGGCCCCACCTCCTACAATGAGCAGTTCTTC. This encodes CASSSRGGAGGPTSYNEQFF. The full variable domain, with the rest looked up from reference TRBV9 and TRBJ2-1, is DSGVTQTPKHLITATGQRVTLRCSPRSGDLSVYWYQQSLDQGLQFLIQYYNGEERAKGNILERFSAQQFPDLHSELNLSSLELGDSALYFCASSSRGGAGGPTSYNEQFFGPGTRLTVL.

This clone was recorded only once. The chain carries TRBV7-9 and TRBJ2-7, with a possible D match to TRBD1 (6 bases). There are 12 residues in the CDR3. Germline V CDR1 and CDR2: SEHNR, FQNEAQ (reference sequence). V shed 5 bases and J shed 7 bases, with 12 bases lying between them. CDR3 in amino acids: CASSLTGTEQYF. Written as DNA, the CDR3 is TGTGCCAGCAGCCTAACTGGGACAGAGCAGTACTTC.

The sample holds a few counts of this clone. The chain uses TRBV10-3 and TRBJ2-7; D is perhaps TRBD2 (6 bases). This CDR3 contains 12 residues. In germline, CDR1 is ENHRY, CDR2 SYGVKD. Trimming pared 10 bases from V and 2 bases from J, leaving 12 bases between. The CDR3 spells CATRDWPYEQYF. The CDR3 nucleotides read TGTGCCACCCGGGACTGGCCCTACGAGCAGTACTTC.

The rearrangement joins TRBV19 to TRBJ1-6; possible D gene TRBD1, 5 bases. Trimming took off 7 bases at V and 7 bases at J, with 8 bases between the two ends. This CDR3 region has 12 residues. Germline CDR1 is LNHDA and CDR2 is SQIVND (reference sequence). The DNA of the CDR3 is TGTGCCAGTACAGGGTACAATTCACCCCTCCACTTT. Translated, it gives CASTGYNSPLHF.

The chain combines TRBV6-5 with TRBJ2-2; no firm D call. This CDR3 is built from 12 residues. V was clipped by 6 bases and J by 8 bases, with 10 bases between them. From germline, CDR1 is MNHEY and CDR2 SVGAGI. CDR3 sequence (DNA): TGTGCCAGCAGGAGATCCACGGGGGAGCTGTTTTTT. Residues: CASRRSTGELFF.

CDR3 in amino acids: CATSRDGLATDTQYF. In nucleotides, the CDR3 is TGTGCCACCAGCAGAGATGGGCTAGCGACAGATACGCAGTATTTT. V and J are TRBV15 and TRBJ2-3; D might be TRBD2 (6 bases). Germline CDR1 LNHNV, CDR2 YYDKDF (reference sequence). The CDR3 is 15 residues long. The ends were cut back, 0 bases at V and 3 bases at J, with 10 bases in the middle. Using reference TRBV15 and TRBJ2-3 for the parts outside the CDR3, the full variable domain is DAMVIQNPRYQVTQFGKPVTLSCSQTLNHNVMYWYQQKSSQAPKLLFHYYDKDFNNEADTPDNFQSRRPNTSFCFLDIRSPGLGDTAMYLCATSRDGLATDTQYFGPGTRLTVL.

V gene TRBV19 combines with J gene TRBJ2-3; 8 bases match TRBD2. The germline CDR1 and CDR2 sequences are LNHDA and SQIVND (reference sequence). Losses at the gene ends were 1 base for V and 0 bases for J; bases not matched to a gene: 6. CDR3 length equals 17 residues. This CDR3 is CASSIGSSGLSTDTQYF. The CDR3 region has the DNA TGTGCCAGTAGTATAGGGTCTAGCGGGCTTAGCACAGATACGCAGTATTTT.

This clone was counted between two and nine times. The chain joins TRBV19 to TRBJ2-1; TRBD2 matches 9 bases. The V gene's germline CDR1 is LNHDA and CDR2 SQIVND (reference sequence). The CDR3 runs 15 residues. The V segment lost 5 bases and the J segment 1 base; nucleotides outside the gene matches: 3. CDR3 region: CASSGSGGSYNEQFF. The CDR3 region has the DNA TGTGCCAGTAGTGGTAGCGGGGGTTCCTACAATGAGCAGTTCTTC.

This clone was seen once. V and J are TRBV18 and TRBJ2-7, with TRBD1 matching 8 bases. CDR1 is KGHSH and CDR2 is LQKENI in the germline V gene. After removal of 6 bases from V and 7 bases from J, the junction contained 5 bases not matched to a gene. The CDR3 covers 12 residues. The CDR3 sequence is CASSQTGEEQYF. As DNA, the CDR3 is TGTGCCAGCTCGCAGACAGGGGAGGAGCAGTACTTC.